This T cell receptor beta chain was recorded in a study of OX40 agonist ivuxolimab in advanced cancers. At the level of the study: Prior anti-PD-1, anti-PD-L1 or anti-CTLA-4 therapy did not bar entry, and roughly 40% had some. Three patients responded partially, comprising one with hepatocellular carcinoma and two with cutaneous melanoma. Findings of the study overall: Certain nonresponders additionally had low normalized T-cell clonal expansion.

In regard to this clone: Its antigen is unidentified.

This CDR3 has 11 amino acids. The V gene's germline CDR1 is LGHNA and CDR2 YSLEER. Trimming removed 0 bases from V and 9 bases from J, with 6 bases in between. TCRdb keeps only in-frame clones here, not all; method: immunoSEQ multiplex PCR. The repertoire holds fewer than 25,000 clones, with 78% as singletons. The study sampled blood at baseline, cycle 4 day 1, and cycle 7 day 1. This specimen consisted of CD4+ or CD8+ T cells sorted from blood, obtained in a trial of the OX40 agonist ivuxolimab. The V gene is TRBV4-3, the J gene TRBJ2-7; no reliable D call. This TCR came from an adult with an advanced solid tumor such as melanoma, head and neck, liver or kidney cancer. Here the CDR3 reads CASSQDGGQYF. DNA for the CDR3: TGCGCCAGCAGCCAAGATGGCGGGCAGTACTTC.